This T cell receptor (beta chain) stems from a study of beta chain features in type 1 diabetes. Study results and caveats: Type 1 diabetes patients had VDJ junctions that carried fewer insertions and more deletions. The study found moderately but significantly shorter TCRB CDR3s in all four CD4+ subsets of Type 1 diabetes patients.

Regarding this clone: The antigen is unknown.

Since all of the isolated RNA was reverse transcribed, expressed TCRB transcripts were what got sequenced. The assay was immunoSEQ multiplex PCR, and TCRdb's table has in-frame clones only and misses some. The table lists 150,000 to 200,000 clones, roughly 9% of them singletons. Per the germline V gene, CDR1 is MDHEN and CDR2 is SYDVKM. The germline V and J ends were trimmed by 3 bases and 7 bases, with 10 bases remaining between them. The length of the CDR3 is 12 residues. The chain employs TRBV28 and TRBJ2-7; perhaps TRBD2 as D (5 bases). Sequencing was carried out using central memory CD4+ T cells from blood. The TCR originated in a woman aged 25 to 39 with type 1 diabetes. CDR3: CASSLSGWEQYF. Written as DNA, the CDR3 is TGTGCCAGCAGTTTGTCGGGGTGGGAGCAGTACTTC.